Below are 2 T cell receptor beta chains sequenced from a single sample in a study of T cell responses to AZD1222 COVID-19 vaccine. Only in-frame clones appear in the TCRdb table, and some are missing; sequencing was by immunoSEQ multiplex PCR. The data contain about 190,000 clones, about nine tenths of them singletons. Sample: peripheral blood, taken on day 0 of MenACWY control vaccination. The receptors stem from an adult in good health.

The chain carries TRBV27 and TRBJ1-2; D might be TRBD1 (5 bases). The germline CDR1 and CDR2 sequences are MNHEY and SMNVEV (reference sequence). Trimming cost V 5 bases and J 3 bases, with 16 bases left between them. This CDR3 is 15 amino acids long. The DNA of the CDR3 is TGTGCCAGCAGTCCCCTTGGGGGGGGAGACTATGGCTACACCTTC. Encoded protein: CASSPLGGGDYGYTF.

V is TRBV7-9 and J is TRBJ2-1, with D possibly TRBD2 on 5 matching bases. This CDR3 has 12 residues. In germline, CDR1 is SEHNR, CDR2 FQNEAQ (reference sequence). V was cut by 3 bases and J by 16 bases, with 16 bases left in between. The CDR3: CASSFQEGIPFF. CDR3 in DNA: TGTGCCAGCAGCTTTCAAGAGGGTATCCCCTTCTTC.